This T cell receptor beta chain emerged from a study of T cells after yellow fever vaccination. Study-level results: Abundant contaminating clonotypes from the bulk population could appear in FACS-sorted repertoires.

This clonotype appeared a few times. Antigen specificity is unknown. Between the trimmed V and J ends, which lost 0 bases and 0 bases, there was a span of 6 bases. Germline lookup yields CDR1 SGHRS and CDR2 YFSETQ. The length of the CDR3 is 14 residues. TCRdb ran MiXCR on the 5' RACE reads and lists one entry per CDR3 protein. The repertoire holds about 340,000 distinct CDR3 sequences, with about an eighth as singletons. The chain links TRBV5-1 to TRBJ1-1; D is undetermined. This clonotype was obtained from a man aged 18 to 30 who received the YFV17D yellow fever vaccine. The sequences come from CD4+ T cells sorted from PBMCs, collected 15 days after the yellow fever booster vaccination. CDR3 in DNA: TGCGCCAGCAGCTTGGGCAGCATGAACACTGAAGCTTTCTTT. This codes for CASSLGSMNTEAFF.